The 10 T cell receptor beta chains below were found in one sample sequenced in a study of OX40 agonist ivuxolimab in advanced cancers. The method was immunoSEQ multiplex PCR; TCRdb's version includes in-frame clones alone and lacks a portion of them. The repertoire holds about 48,000 clones, with about 85% as singletons. Sample: CD4+ or CD8+ T cells sorted from blood, taken in a trial of the OX40 agonist ivuxolimab. These receptors were taken from an adult with an advanced solid tumor such as melanoma, head and neck, liver or kidney cancer.

The chain carries TRBV15 and TRBJ2-4; maybe TRBD2 (7 bases). V was pared by 1 base and J by 6 bases, with 13 bases between. CDR3 size: 15 residues. Germline V CDR1 and CDR2: LNHNV, YYDKDF (reference sequence). The CDR3 reads CATSRVRGALNIQYF. In DNA, the CDR3 is TGTGCCACCAGCAGAGTACGGGGGGCATTAAACATTCAGTACTTC.

The gene calls are TRBV19 and TRBJ2-2, with TRBD1 matching over 9 bases. CDR3 size: 16 residues. Germline V gene data show CDR1 as LNHDA and CDR2 as SQIVND (reference sequence). The V segment lost 5 bases and the J segment 0 bases; nucleotides outside the gene matches: 4. CDR3 residues: CASSVRTGANTGELFF. CDR3 nucleotides: TGTGCCAGTAGTGTTCGGACAGGGGCGAACACCGGGGAGCTGTTTTTT.

The rearrangement joins TRBV2 to TRBJ1-2; perhaps TRBD1 as D (5 bases). Germline V gene sequence: CDR1 SNHLY, CDR2 FYNNEI. Deletions cut 1 base from V and 5 bases from J, with 17 bases between. CDR3 length equals 16 residues. CDR3 amino acids: CASSEVLQGPPYGYTF. The CDR3 DNA sequence: TGTGCCAGCAGTGAAGTGTTGCAGGGACCTCCTTATGGCTACACCTTC.

CDR3 in amino acids: CAISESSSYNSPLHF. The CDR3 DNA sequence: TGTGCCATCAGCGAATCGAGCTCCTATAATTCACCCCTCCACTTT. The chain combines TRBV10-3 with TRBJ1-6; D remains unclear. In germline, CDR1 is ENHRY, CDR2 SYGVKD. There are 15 residues in the CDR3. V lost 6 bases to trimming and J lost 0 bases, with 9 bases between them.

The chain links TRBV19 to TRBJ2-1; D gene uncertain. V shed 4 bases and J shed 6 bases, with 7 bases lying between them. Germline CDR1 is LNHDA and CDR2 is SQIVND (reference sequence). This CDR3 region has 12 residues. The CDR3 nucleotides are TGTGCCAGTAGTAGGGTCAGCAATGAGCAGTTCTTC. It translates to CASSRVSNEQFF.

This chain connects TRBV30 to TRBJ2-4; D remains unclear. There are 17 residues in the CDR3. Germline CDR1 GTSNPN, CDR2 SVGIG (reference sequence). Trimming removed 3 bases from V and 3 bases from J, with 21 bases in between. CDR3 residues: CAWSLPRQQRDKNIQYF. In DNA, the CDR3 is TGTGCCTGGAGCTTGCCCCGCCAGCAAAGGGACAAAAACATTCAGTACTTC.

The table lists this clone with a count of one. The rearrangement joins TRBV5-1 to TRBJ1-2; no clear D gene. From germline, CDR1 is SGHRS and CDR2 YFSETQ. The CDR3 sequence is 15 residues long. V was trimmed by 0 bases and J by 0 bases, leaving 9 bases between them. This chain's CDR3 is CASSLGVAANYGYTF. The DNA of the CDR3 is TGCGCCAGCAGCTTGGGAGTCGCAGCTAACTATGGCTACACCTTC.

The chain has TRBV6-4 and TRBJ2-4; TRBD2 matches 7 bases. The germline V gene encodes CDR1 MRHNA and CDR2 SNTAGT. V gave up 3 bases and J gave up 6 bases; unmatched junction bases: 2. This CDR3 is built from 13 residues. CDR3 amino acids: CASSEGEGNIQYF. The CDR3 nucleotides read TGTGCCAGCAGTGAAGGGGAGGGAAACATTCAGTACTTC.

This clone was seen just once. The chain carries TRBV28 and TRBJ1-4; 7 nucleotides align to TRBD1. The CDR3 length is 14 residues. Germline V gene lookup returns CDR1 MDHEN and CDR2 SYDVKM. After removal of 6 bases from V and 6 bases from J, the junction contained 7 bases not matched to a gene. CDR3 bases: TGTGCCAGCAGCCTTACAGGGGTCGATGAAAAACTGTTTTTT. It yields the protein CASSLTGVDEKLFF. Drawing the rest from reference TRBV28 and TRBJ1-4, the complete variable domain is DVKVTQSSRYLVKRTGEKVFLECVQDMDHENMFWYRQDPGLGLRLIYFSYDVKMKEKGDIPEGYSVSREKKERFSLILESASTNQTSMYLCASSLTGVDEKLFFGSGTQLSVL.

V and J are TRBV19 and TRBJ1-4, with D unclear. The CDR3 length is 12 residues. V lost 1 base to trimming and J lost 7 bases, with 4 bases between them. Germline V gene sequence: CDR1 LNHDA, CDR2 SQIVND (reference sequence). The CDR3 DNA is TGTGCCAGTAGTATAGCGGGTGAAAAACTGTTTTTT. Amino acids: CASSIAGEKLFF.